Below, one TCR beta chain is given with its context. Original analysis: Amplified reference gene primers provided the basis for estimating nucleated cell counts. Data came from immunoSEQ multiplex PCR; TCRdb stores just in-frame clones and leaves some out. The V and J calls and clone size come from that table; D and trimming were worked out from the DNA. There are around 59,000 clones in the sample; over 75% occur only once, and around 9.7% lies in the top ten. Germline lookup yields CDR1 SGHVS and CDR2 FNYEAQ. The CDR3 consists of 17 residues. The V gene lost 1 base and the J gene lost 0 bases, with 16 bases spanning the gap. These data come from a study of blood T cell repertoires in COVID-19. Study information: The study drew acute and convalescent COVID-19 samples from the United States, Italy and Spain. The analysed material was cDNA or gDNA that came from T cells, B-cell-depleted T cells, or PBMCs.

The sequenced sample was peripheral blood. V is TRBV7-6 and J is TRBJ2-7; no reliable D call. The sequence was obtained from a human donor in a cohort sampled during active COVID-19. CDR3 bases: TGTGCCAGCAGCTTAGTGTCGAGTGGTTCAAGCTCCTACGAGCAGTACTTC. Translated, it gives CASSLVSSGSSSYEQYF.